This TCR beta chain comes out of a study of T cells in Graves' hyperthyroidism and ophthalmopathy. Looked up from germline, CDR1 is MNHEY and CDR2 is SMNVEV (reference sequence). Germline trimming cut 5 bases from V and 11 bases from J; bases unmatched to any gene: 10. This CDR3 is 15 amino acids long. It was RNA transcripts that yielded the amplified TCR beta CDR3 regions. A first-round RT-PCR of the TCR CDR3 used the HTBI primer set. Each CDR3 protein gets one entry after TCRdb re-called the multiplex PCR reads with MiXCR. This sample yields a few hundred thousand distinct CDR3 sequences, of which around 25% are seen a single time; 73% belongs to the top ten.

Sequenced material: blood. The chain employs TRBV27 and TRBJ1-6, with 9 bases aligning to TRBD1. This receptor was taken from a man aged 50 to 60 with Graves' hyperthyroidism. CDR3 in DNA: TGTGCCAGCAGTCGCGGGACAGGGCCAAATCCACCCCTCCACTTT. It encodes CASSRGTGPNPPLHF.